This T cell receptor beta chain emerged from a study of blood T cell repertoires in COVID-19 (dated by TCRdb to about 2020). About the investigation overall: Samples covering the acute and convalescent phases of COVID-19 were provided by collaborators in the United States, Italy and Spain. The prospective study material was composed of cDNA or gDNA derived from T cells, B-cell-depleted T cells, or PBMCs. Deeply sampled blood TCRbeta repertoires from subjects exposed to, actively infected with, or recovered from COVID-19 were included in the dataset. The repertoires were released in a freely available public database intended as a resource for research on the immune response to SARS-CoV-2. The samples were drawn from two sources: the first 160 participants of the ongoing ImmuneRACE study, and 1,254 subjects contributed by 6 global collaborators. Nearly every sample came with metadata listing a de-identified subject ID, COVID-19 status, age in years and sex. Where available, HLA class I and class II types were obtained from metadata supplied by the sample provider rather than from assay-based typing.

One collaborating source in Seattle enrolled patients while the patients were actively infected and followed the patients over time throughout the course of disease. Collaborating institutions collected whole blood in K2EDTA tubes following their own protocols. For TCRbeta analysis, collaborator samples were shipped as frozen whole blood, as isolated PBMCs, or as DNA extracted from either sample type. Findings and caveats that apply to the study as a whole: The quantity of clinical and demographic metadata differed by source and by participant and was supplied without curation.

Reading the germline V gene (reference sequence) gives CDR1 DFQATT and CDR2 SNEGSKA. CDR3 length: 10 amino acids, cysteine to phenylalanine. The CDR3 DNA has 30 bases and is translated from base 1. V and J are truncated by 5 bases and 3 bases respectively, leaving an intervening sequence of 4 bases. The immunoSEQ Assay, a bias-controlled multiplex PCR, was used to amplify TCRbeta CDR3 regions from genomic DNA. The source study handled its data this way. Nucleated cell counts per sample were estimated from amplification of reference gene primers within the assay. Sequence reads were collapsed and filtered to measure the absolute abundance of every unique TCRbeta CDR3 rearrangement. For each sample, productive Simpson clonality was calculated as the square root of Simpson's diversity index across productive rearrangements. TCRdb obtained this table from immuneACCESS and retained in-frame rearrangements with V and J assigned. These tables miss some clones; where compared with another copy, unresolved V genes account for less than half of the shortfall, and the remainder is unexplained. That table is the source of V, J and clone size, and D and trimming were worked out from the DNA. The sample table records approximately 300,000 clones; around 90% of these occur just once. The ten largest clones add up to 6.5% to 8% of the sample.

Turning to this clone: This clone's antigen is unknown. There are no base qualities to consult, and no much larger clone falls within one base.

This TCR was recovered from a young woman with COVID-19, enrolled during active disease. Recombination connected TRBV20-1 to TRBJ1-1; the D segment cannot be called with confidence. The sequenced material came from peripheral blood. The DNA reads as follows: TGCAGTGCTCCGTACACTGAAGCTTTCTTT. Its amino acids are CSAPYTEAFF.